This T cell receptor beta chain was obtained from a study of blood T cell repertoires in COVID-19. The wider study: Acute and convalescent COVID-19 specimens originated in the United States, Italy and Spain.

Here immunoSEQ multiplex PCR was the method, and the copy in TCRdb shows in-frame clones only, minus some. The sample carries approximately 300,000 clones, about nine tenths recorded once. Per germline, CDR1 MNHEY and CDR2 SMNVEV (reference sequence). This CDR3 spans 14 amino acids. Trimming removed 3 bases from V and 3 bases from J, with 12 bases in between. The sample holds one count of this clone. The clonotype originates from a young man with active or convalescent COVID-19. Specimen: peripheral blood. The chain is built from TRBV27 and TRBJ2-7; tentatively, D is TRBD2 (5 bases). The CDR3 is CASSFAAAGYEQYF. CDR3 sequence (DNA): TGTGCCAGCAGTTTCGCGGCGGCGGGCTACGAGCAGTACTTC.